The clone carrying this T cell receptor beta chain has only a few counts. The antigen is unknown. These data belong to a study of T cells after yellow fever vaccination. The study's findings and limits: A weaker but faster secondary response was observed, peaking on day 5 versus 15.

Synthesis of TCR cDNA relied on 5'RACE template switching, which attached a universal primer site and UMIs. TCRdb called the 5' RACE reads again in MiXCR, with one record for every CDR3 protein. The table lists 150,000 to 200,000 distinct CDR3 sequences, approximately 10% of them singletons. The CDR3 is made up of 14 amino acids. CDR1 and CDR2 (germline): LGHNA, YSLEER. With 0 bases removed from V and 6 bases from J, the gap between germline ends came to 11 bases. Sample: CD8+ T cells sorted from PBMCs, taken 15 days after the yellow fever booster vaccination. The gene calls are TRBV4-3 and TRBJ1-2; the D gene is possibly TRBD1 (5 bases). The source is a man between 18 and 35 years old who received the YFV17D yellow fever vaccine. DNA for the CDR3: TGCGCCAGCAGCCAAGATCGGGGGGTTGATGGCTACACCTTC. Its translation: CASSQDRGVDGYTF.